This T cell receptor beta chain stems from a study of blood T cell repertoires in COVID-19. Germline values: CDR1 LGHDT, CDR2 YNNKEL (reference sequence). Trimming took 1 base from V and 2 from J, leaving 6 bases between them. This CDR3 contains 14 residues. The method was immunoSEQ multiplex PCR; TCRdb's version includes in-frame clones alone and lacks a portion of them. This table has roughly 68,000 clones, almost 85% appearing once. Specimen: peripheral blood. The chain links TRBV3-1 (or the pseudogene TRBV3-2) to TRBJ1-3; the D is unclear. The clonotype was recovered from a man aged 50 or older with acute or convalescent COVID-19. The chain's CDR3 is CASSQGLAGNTIYF. The CDR3 DNA sequence: TGTGCCAGCAGCCAAGGGTTAGCTGGAAACACCATATATTTT.